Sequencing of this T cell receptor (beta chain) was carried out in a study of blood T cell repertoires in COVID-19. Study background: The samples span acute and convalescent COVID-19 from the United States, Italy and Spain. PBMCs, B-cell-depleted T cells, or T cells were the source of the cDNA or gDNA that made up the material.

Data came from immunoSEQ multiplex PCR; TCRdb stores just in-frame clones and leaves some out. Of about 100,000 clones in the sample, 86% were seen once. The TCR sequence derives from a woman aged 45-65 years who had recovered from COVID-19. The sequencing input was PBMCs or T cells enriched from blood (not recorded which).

CDR3 protein: CASSLQVGNTEAFF. CDR3 sequence (DNA): TGCGCCAGCAGCTTACAGGTTGGGAACACTGAAGCTTTCTTT. The chain is built from TRBV5-1 and TRBJ1-1, with D perhaps matching TRBD1 (5 bases). The length of the CDR3 is 14 residues. V gave up 2 bases and J gave up 1 base, with 9 bases separating them. Germline V gene lookup returns CDR1 SGHRS and CDR2 YFSETQ.